Below are 2 T cell receptor beta chains sequenced from a single sample in a study of low-dose radiotherapy and immunotherapy resistance in tumors. TRAV- and TRBV-specific primers primed first-strand cDNA, covering alpha and beta chains. TCR amplification used about 18 PCR cycles, a constant-region primer and a V-primer adapter. MiXCR, applied by TCRdb to the reads, yields one record per CDR3 protein. The table has 60,000 to 90,000 distinct CDR3 sequences, approximately 31% seen once. Time point described: before trial treatment. Sequenced material: PBMCs, taken before treatment. The receptors originated from a female donor with ovarian cancer.

This clonotype was observed many times. This chain connects TRBV20-1 to TRBJ1-2; 8 bases are shared with TRBD1. V lost 4 bases and J lost 7; bases outside the gene matches: 11. This CDR3 spans 14 amino acids. In germline, CDR1 is DFQATT, CDR2 SNEGSKA (reference sequence). The CDR3 is CSANIQGALFGYTF. In nucleotides, the CDR3 is TGCAGTGCTAATATTCAGGGGGCGCTGTTTGGCTACACCTTC.

In this sample, this clonotype turned up many times. This rearrangement joins TRBV20-1 to TRBJ2-1, with 9 positions matching TRBD1. The ends lost 6 bases at V and 8 bases at J; junction bases unmatched: 11. The CDR3 consists of 14 residues. Germline values: CDR1 DFQATT, CDR2 SNEGSKA (reference sequence). CDR3 in DNA: TGCAGTGCCACGTCGGGACAGGGCTTGGATGAGCAGTTCTTC. It codes for CSATSGQGLDEQFF.